The sequence of this T cell receptor beta chain was determined in a study of cytomegalovirus exposure and HLA in healthy donors (dated by TCRdb to 2016 to 2017). Turning to the overall study: An earlier analysis of several hundred of the donors reported approximately 300 Gb of sequence data and some 120 million unique TCR beta sequences from roughly 200 million T cells. To study patterns of TCR occurrence, a later analysis re-analyzed previously published TCR beta repertoires from several hundred donors and added high-resolution HLA genotyping. Alongside the repertoire data, information on donor age, sex, ethnicity and CMV serostatus was compiled. The number of donors typed differed by locus, with 629-630 for A, B, C, DRB1 and DQB1, approximately 500 for DQA1, about 610 for DPA1, and around 430 for DPB1. A separate validation cohort of some 130 different subjects was used in addition to the 666-subject first cohort. All discovery cohort repertoires had been generated using a single sequencing platform. To predict cytomegalovirus infection status, the study brought together high-throughput TCR immunosequencing, statistical association of individual TCRs with disease status, and machine learning. The study profiled the T cell repertoires of some 610 subjects by immunosequencing and related them to cytomegalovirus serostatus. Of the roughly 400 genotyped donors, roughly 80% fell in the genetic ancestry cluster associated with self-reported Caucasian donors. Because of strong linkage in the cohort, four to six DR-DQ haplotypes were treated as single units for association and clustering. Roughly 300 gigabases of sequencing data and approximately 85 million unique TCR sequences were included in an early release covering 500 to 750 HLA-typed donors. The study was designed to test whether signatures of past pathogen exposure could be identified by cataloging public T cell receptors. An earlier analysis of some 500 of the donors applied high-throughput TCR beta sequencing to assess whether each TCR beta V gene segment acted as functional or pseudogenic. HLA typing included class I and class II loci at four-digit resolution. Genome-wide SNP genotypes for about 60% of the roughly 670 donors were used in a later genetic analysis, which treated that subset as a discovery cohort. The later analysis used no new phenotypic data to find candidate immune exposures, relying instead on TCR beta sequences and their occurrence across donors. Among approximately 370 genotyped donors of the cohort, an average of about 240,000 unique TCR beta nucleotide sequences was sequenced per donor, of which roughly 17% were non-productive.

Comment on this clone: Its antigen is currently not known. Base qualities were left out, and no much larger clone turns up one base away.

The CDR1 and CDR2 encoded by the germline V gene are SGHTA and FQGNSA. The CDR3 starts with the cysteine, ends with the phenylalanine, and has 15 residues. The sequence is cut down to CDR3 DNA, 45 bases in frame from base 1. V loses 4 bases, J loses 0 bases, and the germline ends lie 12 bases apart. Here is what the overall study found, with its caveats: An association between a missense DCLRE1C variant and V-gene and J-gene trimming of TCR beta chains was found in a later genetic analysis and replicated in an independent cohort. According to a later analysis, TCR association rates differed among HLA loci, with DRB1 alleles showing the most associated TCRs and HLA-C alleles showing the fewest. The classifier was reported to diagnose cytomegalovirus status with high specificity and sensitivity in both the original and validation cohorts. When HLA alleles, especially DR and DQ, strongly co-occurred, attributing TCR associations to individual alleles was difficult. The authors suggested that the approach could potentially be extended to other disease states and immunological phenotypes. Because HLA typing was missing for some donors at each locus, association tests included only the typed subset. According to a later genetic analysis, donors in an Asian-associated ancestry cluster had fewer N-insertions in productive TCRs than the approximately 650-donor mean. The presence/absence analyses assumed that sequencing depth was roughly uniform across donors, and that assumption may not be true. An earlier analysis of 450 to 750 of the donors showed that most TCR beta V segments appeared in productive rearrangements either about 87% or about 30% of the time, which broadly matched IMGT annotations. Immune exposure information for the cohort was limited to CMV serostatus. A group of highly shared sequence variants was considered likely to be a technical artifact of the sequencing pipeline. A few of the identified cytomegalovirus-associated TCR beta chains were confirmed in vitro to be specific for cytomegalovirus antigens. Because counts were too low, under 20 rarely observed V segments, including chromosome 9 orphons, were left out of the earlier analysis of a few hundred of the donors. In a later analysis, several top co-occurrence clusters were reported to appear linked to parvovirus B19, influenza, CMV and Epstein-Barr virus. Most CMV-associated TCR beta chains appeared to be HLA-restricted in a later analysis, and the HLA associations seemed to be driven largely by CMV exposure. In this cohort, only TCR beta chains were sequenced, and detectable features were limited by the absence of alpha or paired-chain data. Specific HLA alleles were associated with 18,000 or so TCR beta sequences at a false discovery rate of 0.05 in a later analysis. Some IMGT-functional V segments, including TRBV6-2 and TRBV6-3, could not be distinguished by the 87-base-pair reads and were therefore excluded. Most TCR sequences were observed very rarely across donors, whereas some public TCRs were present in many individuals. A further reported finding was that TCR beta sequences accurately predicted the HLA-A and HLA-B alleles for most subjects in the first cohort. In a later analysis, HLA-associated TCR beta chains showed more clonal expansion and lower generation probabilities than non-associated chains that were equally common. Correlated functional status among segregating V segments might reflect linkage disequilibrium, but an unknown experimental factor could not be ruled out. The study listed over 150 TCR beta chains as associated with cytomegalovirus.

The cohort consisted of approximately 670 healthy bone marrow donors. All cohort members were sampled while nominally healthy, although unrecorded immune exposures were likely present. The donor was CMV seropositive and belonged to the group of 250 to 300 seropositive cohort members. A peripheral blood sample was provided by each donor, and peripheral blood mononuclear cells were used for TCR beta sequencing. Genomic DNA extraction from the blood cell samples was performed with the Qiagen DNeasy Blood Extraction Kit. The method behind the library was the immunoSEQ multiplex PCR assay. The multiplex PCR relied on a mix of 60 forward primers for TCR Vbeta segments and 13 reverse primers for TCR Jbeta segments. A multiplex PCR assay on genomic DNA amplified the CDR3 region of rearranged TCR beta genes. The amplified TCR beta libraries were sequenced on the Illumina HiSeq System as 87-base-pair reads. Per the authors' processing: In a later analysis, tens of millions of unique TCR beta chains were counted across the 690 or so repertoires, and roughly 9.9 million of these chains were shared by at least two donors. To remove PCR and sequencing errors, raw reads were error-corrected and collapsed into unique sequences using a nearest-neighbor algorithm that merged closely related sequences. Alignment of CDR3 sequences to IMGT reference sequences was used to assign V, D and J gene segments. For a sequence to be retained, at least a six-nucleotide match to both a V gene segment and a J gene segment was required. A rearrangement counted as productive if the CDR3 had no stop codons and remained in frame with V and J, and every other rearrangement counted as non-productive. Following IMGT convention, CDR3 was defined as the stretch from the second conserved V-encoded cysteine to the conserved J-encoded phenylalanine. Sequences without an unambiguous match to a single V gene segment were excluded from the earlier analysis of over 500 of the donors. In an earlier analysis of some 590 of the donors, V segments were called functional above 56.7% productive rearrangements and were called segregating when the between-donor standard deviation exceeded 5%. To diagnose cytomegalovirus status from the catalog of TCR beta chain sequences, a statistical classification framework was built. V and J gene assignment, in a later analysis, came from comparing TCR nucleotide sequences with IMGT/GENE-DB human TR gene sequences. In a later analysis, CDR3 sequences and most-parsimonious VDJ recombination scenarios were assigned using the TCRdist pipeline. In a later analysis, each TCR beta chain was defined by its CDR3 amino acid sequence together with its V-gene family, and reads without a unique V-gene family were excluded. A later analysis removed 592 highly shared, low-generation-probability nucleotide sequences to deal with suspected cross-contamination and a sequencing artifact. In a later analysis, a clonal expansion index for each public chain was calculated from normalized within-repertoire ranks of inferred template counts. In a later analysis, generation probabilities were computed with a VDJ recombination model fitted to out-of-frame rearrangements, and the resulting probabilities were checked against IGoR. Hypergeometric tests were used in a later analysis to score TCR-TCR, TCR-HLA and TCR-CMV co-occurrence, with a repertoire-size bias correction applied to the TCR pairs. A later analysis estimated false discovery rates by permuting HLA or CMV assignments 20 times. A later analysis grouped co-occurring TCRs with DBSCAN, adding TCRdist sequence similarity when clustering within HLA-allele-positive subsets. Repertoires with fewer than 30,000 or more than 120,000 public chains were left out of co-occurrence clustering, as were about 5 repertoires with anomalous nucleotide sharing. The table was pulled from immuneACCESS by TCRdb, which kept in-frame rearrangements only. Such tables lose some clones; where checked, under half of the loss comes from unresolved V genes, and the rest has no known cause. V, J and clone size are taken as reported in that table, and D and trimming were inferred from the DNA itself. This sample lists under 35,000 clones; roughly 60% were detected once. The top ten clones comprise around 23% of the sample.

The chain couples TRBV7-2 to TRBJ1-1, and possibly TRBD1, on 6 matching bases. The sequenced material came from PBMCs. This TCR was sampled from a middle-aged man in good health and CMV-seropositive. CDR3 loop: CASSSQGTLNTEAFF. The sequenced DNA is TGTGCCAGCAGCTCTCAGGGGACATTGAACACTGAAGCTTTCTTT. Outside the CDR3, residues come from the reference TRBV7-2 and TRBJ1-1 proteins, so the full variable domain is: GAGVSQSPSNKVTEKGKDVELRCDPISGHTALYWYRQSLGQGLEFLIYFQGNSAPDKSGLPSDRFSAERTGGSVSTLTIQRTQQEDSAVYLCASSSQGTLNTEAFFGQGTRLTVV.